This TCR beta chain is from a study of OX40 agonist ivuxolimab in advanced cancers. This CDR3 has 17 residues. The ends were cut back, 0 bases at V and 0 bases at J, with 15 bases in the middle. Germline V gene data show CDR1 as SQVTM and CDR2 as ANQGSEA. The data were produced by immunoSEQ multiplex PCR, yet TCRdb's version contains in-frame clones alone and is incomplete. Among 10,000 to 15,000 clones listed, 84% were seen once. The material sequenced was CD4+ or CD8+ T cells sorted from blood, taken in a trial of the OX40 agonist ivuxolimab. The source is an adult with an advanced solid tumor such as melanoma, head and neck, liver or kidney cancer. The chain is built from TRBV29-1 and TRBJ2-1, with D tentatively TRBD2 (6 bases). DNA for the CDR3: TGCAGCGTTGAAGATATGGAGAGGCGGGACTCCTACAATGAGCAGTTCTTC. Translation: CSVEDMERRDSYNEQFF.